This T cell receptor (beta chain) derives from a study of T cells in Graves' hyperthyroidism and ophthalmopathy. Authors of the study amplified TCR beta CDR3 regions from RNA transcripts. A first-round RT-PCR of the TCR CDR3 used the HTBI primer set. MiXCR, run by TCRdb on the multiplex PCR reads, gives a single entry per CDR3 protein. The table includes a few hundred thousand distinct CDR3 sequences, about 14% detected once. This clonotype occurred a few times. This CDR3 region has 15 residues. V gave up 2 bases and J gave up 8 bases, with 16 bases separating them. Germline V gene lookup returns CDR1 LNHDA and CDR2 SQIVND (reference sequence).

The sequenced material came from blood. The chain couples TRBV19 to TRBJ1-5; D perhaps matches TRBD1 (5 bases). The clonotype was recovered from a woman aged 30 to 39 with Graves' hyperthyroidism that later progressed to Graves' ophthalmopathy. The CDR3, as DNA: TGTGCCAGTAGTATAAGGGACCGTCCGTTAAAGCCCCAGCATTTT. Translated: CASSIRDRPLKPQHF.